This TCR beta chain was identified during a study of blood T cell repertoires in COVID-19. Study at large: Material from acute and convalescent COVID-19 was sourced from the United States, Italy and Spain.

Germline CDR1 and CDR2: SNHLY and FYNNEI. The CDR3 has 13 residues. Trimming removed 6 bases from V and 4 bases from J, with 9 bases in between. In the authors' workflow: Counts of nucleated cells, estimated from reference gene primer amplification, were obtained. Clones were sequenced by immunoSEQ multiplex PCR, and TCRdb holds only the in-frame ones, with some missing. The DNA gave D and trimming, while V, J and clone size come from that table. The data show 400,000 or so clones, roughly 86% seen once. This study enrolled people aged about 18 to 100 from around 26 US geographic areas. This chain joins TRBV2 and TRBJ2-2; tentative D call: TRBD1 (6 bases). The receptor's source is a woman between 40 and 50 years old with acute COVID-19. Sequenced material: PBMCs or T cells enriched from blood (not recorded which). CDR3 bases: TGTGCCAGCAGGGGGGCCAGCACCGGGGAGCTGTTTTTT. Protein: CASRGASTGELFF.